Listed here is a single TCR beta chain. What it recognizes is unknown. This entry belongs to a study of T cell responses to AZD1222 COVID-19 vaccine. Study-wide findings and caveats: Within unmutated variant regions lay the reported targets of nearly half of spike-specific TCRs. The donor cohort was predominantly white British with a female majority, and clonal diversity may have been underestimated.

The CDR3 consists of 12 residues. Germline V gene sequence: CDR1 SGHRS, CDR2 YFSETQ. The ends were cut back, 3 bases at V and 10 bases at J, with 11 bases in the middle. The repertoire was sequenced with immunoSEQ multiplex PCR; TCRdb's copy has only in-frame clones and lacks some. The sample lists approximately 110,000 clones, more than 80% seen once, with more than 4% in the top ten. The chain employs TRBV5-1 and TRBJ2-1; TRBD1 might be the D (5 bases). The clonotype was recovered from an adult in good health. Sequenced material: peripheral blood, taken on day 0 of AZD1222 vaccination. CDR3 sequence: CASSWGTTEQFF. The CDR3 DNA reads TGCGCCAGCAGCTGGGGCACTACCGAGCAGTTCTTC.